The 30 T cell receptor beta chains below all came from one sample that was sequenced in a study of T cell responses to AZD1222 COVID-19 vaccine. Sequencing used immunoSEQ multiplex PCR; TCRdb keeps in-frame clones, though not all of them. The repertoire holds 110,000 to 150,000 clones, roughly 92% seen once, with 1.7% in the top ten. The specimen comprised peripheral blood, sampled on day 0 of AZD1222 vaccination. These receptors were obtained from an adult in good health.

The chain uses TRBV7-2 and TRBJ2-2; 10 bases are a match to TRBD2. Trimming cost V 5 bases and J 6 bases; bases outside gene matches: 3. CDR1 and CDR2 (germline): SGHTA, FQGNSA. The CDR3 sequence is 14 residues long. The CDR3 DNA reads as TGTGCCAGCAGCCTTCTAGCGGGAGCCGGGGAGCTGTTTTTT. It codes for CASSLLAGAGELFF.

This sequence joins TRBV30 and TRBJ1-5, with D possibly matching TRBD1 (5 bases). Germline V CDR1 and CDR2: GTSNPN, SVGIG (reference sequence). V lost 5 bases and J 0 bases, leaving 11 bases between the germline ends. This CDR3 contains 14 residues. CDR3 DNA sequence: TGTGCCTGGGGGACTATTAATAGCAATCAGCCCCAGCATTTT. Its translation: CAWGTINSNQPQHF.

This sequence joins TRBV7-9 and TRBJ2-5; unclear D gene. The CDR3 is made up of 13 amino acids. Trimming took 2 bases from V and 7 from J, leaving 11 bases between them. Germline CDR1 and CDR2: SEHNR and FQNEAQ (reference sequence). CDR3 region: CASSLRREATQYF. The CDR3 DNA reads TGTGCCAGCAGCTTAAGGCGCGAAGCGACCCAGTACTTC. Combining the CDR3 with reference TRBV7-9 and TRBJ2-5 gives the whole variable domain DTGVSQNPRHKITKRGQNVTFRCDPISEHNRLYWYRQTLGQGPEFLTYFQNEAQLEKSRLLSDRFSAERPKGSFSTLEIQRTEQGDSAMYLCASSLRREATQYFGPGTRLLVL.

This clone was detected only once. CDR3 region: CASSQGGLAGGLSTGELFF. CDR3 DNA: TGCGCCAGCAGCCAAGGGGGACTAGCGGGGGGACTTAGCACCGGGGAGCTGTTTTTT. J is TRBJ2-2 and V is TRBV4-1; 15 positions match TRBD2. The CDR3 runs to 19 residues. The V gene's germline CDR1 is MGHRA and CDR2 YSYEKL. V was clipped by 1 base and J by 4 bases; unmatched bases: 7.

The V gene is TRBV19, the J gene TRBJ1-3, with TRBD1 matching 7 bases. The CDR3 is 15 amino acids. V was clipped by 4 bases and J by 0 bases; unmatched bases: 3. Germline assignment: CDR1 LNHDA and CDR2 SQIVND (reference sequence). CDR3 DNA: TGTGCCAGTAGTAGGGGACAGCGCTCTGGAAACACCATATATTTT. Its protein product is CASSRGQRSGNTIYF.

Turning to this clone: Other DNA sequences in this sample translate to the same CDR3. This chain uses TRBV10-3 with TRBJ2-1, with 9 bases aligning to TRBD2. With V trimmed by 8 bases and J by 9 bases, 14 bases remained unmatched. Germline assignment: CDR1 ENHRY and CDR2 SYGVKD. This CDR3 has 15 amino acids. The CDR3 spells CAIAQGLAGGGEQFF. CDR3 bases: TGTGCCATCGCCCAGGGACTAGCAGGAGGAGGTGAGCAGTTCTTC.

This chain connects TRBV20-1 to TRBJ2-5; D is ambiguous. This CDR3 spans 11 amino acids. Germline CDR1 DFQATT, CDR2 SNEGSKA (reference sequence). Trimming removed 4 bases from V and 2 bases from J, with 5 bases in between. In nucleotides, the CDR3 is TGCAGTGCTAACACACAAGAGACCCAGTACTTC. Protein: CSANTQETQYF.

The rearrangement uses TRBV29-1 and TRBJ1-1; D perhaps matches TRBD1 (5 bases). This CDR3 has 12 amino acids. CDR1 and CDR2 from the germline V gene are SQVTM and ANQGSEA. Trimming took off 7 bases at V and 3 bases at J, with 12 bases between the two ends. This CDR3 reads CSGRGADTEAFF. CDR3 DNA sequence: TGCAGCGGCCGCGGGGCGGACACTGAAGCTTTCTTT. Complete variable domain (other parts from reference TRBV29-1 and TRBJ1-1): SAVISQKPSRDICQRGTSLTIQCQVDSQVTMMFWYRQQPGQSLTLIATANQGSEATYESGFVIDKFPISRPNLTFSTLTVSNMSPEDSSIYLCSGRGADTEAFFGQGTRLTVV.

This sequence joins TRBV4-1 and TRBJ1-2, with unresolved D. V was shortened by 0 bases and J by 8 bases, with 13 bases between the two germline ends. Germline loops: CDR1 MGHRA, CDR2 YSYEKL. The CDR3 is made up of 14 amino acids. The chain's CDR3 is CASSQEERHPGYTF. The CDR3 DNA follows: TGCGCCAGCAGCCAAGAAGAAAGGCACCCCGGCTACACCTTC.

As DNA, the CDR3 is TGTGCCAGCAGCTTTACTAGCGGGAGTGAAAATGAGCAGTTCTTC. Translating gives CASSFTSGSENEQFF. This chain connects TRBV28 to TRBJ2-1; TRBD2 aligns across 11 bases. Germline V CDR1 and CDR2: MDHEN, SYDVKM. The ends lost 6 bases at V and 7 bases at J; junction bases unmatched: 8. The CDR3 sequence is 15 residues long. The complete variable domain, with remaining parts taken from reference TRBV28 and TRBJ2-1, reads DVKVTQSSRYLVKRTGEKVFLECVQDMDHENMFWYRQDPGLGLRLIYFSYDVKMKEKGDIPEGYSVSREKKERFSLILESASTNQTSMYLCASSFTSGSENEQFFGPGTRLTVL.

J is TRBJ1-5 and V is TRBV11-2, with a tentative D call TRBD1 (5 bases). V lost 0 bases and J 7 bases, leaving 10 bases between the germline ends. This CDR3 spans 14 amino acids. Germline V gene lookup returns CDR1 SGHAT and CDR2 FQNNGV. CDR3 residues: CASSLDRWGQPQHF. The CDR3, as DNA: TGTGCCAGCAGCTTAGACAGGTGGGGGCAGCCCCAGCATTTT.

This clone was detected once. The chain has TRBV5-5 and TRBJ1-2; D ambiguous. The CDR3 has 14 residues. The germline gives CDR1 SGHKS, CDR2 YYEKEE (reference sequence). V lost 4 bases to trimming and J lost 4 bases, with 14 bases between them. The CDR3 loop reads CASSLREGGYGYTF. The CDR3 region has the DNA TGTGCCAGCAGCCTGCGGGAGGGAGGCTATGGCTACACCTTC.

This rearrangement joins TRBV5-6 to TRBJ2-2, with 8 bases identical to TRBD2. Germline V CDR1 and CDR2: SGHDT, YYEEEE. The CDR3 is 15 amino acids. With 4 bases clipped from V and 6 bases from J, the junction kept 8 bases outside the gene matches. The CDR3 loop is CASSLGTRAAGELFF. CDR3 DNA: TGTGCCAGCAGCCTCGGGACTAGGGCGGCCGGGGAGCTGTTTTTT.

The rearrangement links TRBV7-3 to TRBJ2-3; 7 bases fit TRBD2. CDR3 size: 13 residues. The junction had 4 bases not matched to a gene; V was cut back by 5 bases and J by 5 bases. The germline V gene has CDR1 SGHTA and CDR2 FQGTGA. For the CDR3, the DNA is TGTGCCAGCAGCCGCGGCGGGGGAGATACGCAGTATTTT. It yields the protein CASSRGGGDTQYF.

The V and J genes are TRBV19 and TRBJ1-6, with 8 bases identical to TRBD1. Germline CDR1 LNHDA, CDR2 SQIVND (reference sequence). CDR3 length: 13 residues. V dropped 6 bases and J dropped 8; count of bases not matched to a gene: 3. CDR3 coding DNA: TGTGCCAGTAGGACGGACAGGGATTCACCCCTCCACTTT. Its protein is CASRTDRDSPLHF.

The chain joins TRBV19 to TRBJ2-3; no clear D. The V and J ends lost 3 bases and 1 base respectively, with 11 bases between them. The CDR3 runs to 15 residues. Germline assignment: CDR1 LNHDA and CDR2 SQIVND (reference sequence). The CDR3 is CASSIYDTRTDTQYF. The CDR3 DNA reads as TGTGCCAGTAGTATTTACGACACGCGCACAGATACGCAGTATTTT.

This rearrangement joins TRBV27 to TRBJ1-5, with TRBD1 as a possible D gene (5 bases). The CDR3 is 18 residues long. Trimming stripped 1 base from V and 0 bases from J, with 16 bases between. The germline CDR1 and CDR2 sequences are MNHEY and SMNVEV (reference sequence). In nucleotides, the CDR3 is TGTGCCAGCAGTTTATGGGGACCGAAGGCCGATAGCAATCAGCCCCAGCATTTT. This translates into CASSLWGPKADSNQPQHF.

CDR3 region: CASSKTGTSDRTDTQYF. The CDR3, as DNA: TGCGCCAGCAGCAAGACCGGGACTAGCGACCGCACAGATACGCAGTATTTT. J is TRBJ2-3 and V is TRBV5-1, with 10 bases matching TRBD2. The ends lost 4 bases at V and 1 base at J; junction bases unmatched: 9. This CDR3 contains 17 residues. Germline values: CDR1 SGHRS, CDR2 YFSETQ.

V and J are TRBV20-1 and TRBJ1-5; no firm D call. V dropped 3 bases and J dropped 4 bases, with 10 bases sitting between them. This CDR3 region has 13 residues. Germline values: CDR1 DFQATT, CDR2 SNEGSKA (reference sequence). The CDR3 spells CSASRSANQPQHF. The CDR3 coding sequence is TGCAGTGCTAGTCGGTCAGCGAATCAGCCCCAGCATTTT.

This chain links TRBV9 with TRBJ2-1; D possibly corresponds to TRBD2 (5 bases). The germline V gene has CDR1 SGDLS and CDR2 YYNGEE. The CDR3 contains 14 residues. Deletions cut 1 base from V and 10 bases from J, with 15 bases between. The CDR3 DNA reads TGTGCCAGCAGCGTATATTGGGAGACCTTGGAGCAGTTCTTC. Its protein product is CASSVYWETLEQFF.

The V gene is TRBV18, the J gene TRBJ2-5; D is possibly TRBD1 or TRBD2 (6 bases each). The CDR3 spans 14 residues. Trimming removed 3 bases from V and 8 bases from J, with 16 bases in between. Germline lookup yields CDR1 KGHSH and CDR2 LQKENI. In nucleotides, the CDR3 is TGTGCCAGCTCACCCCTGGGGGCGGAGGGAACCCAGTACTTC. Encoded protein: CASSPLGAEGTQYF.

The chain uses TRBV6-5 and TRBJ2-7; 7 nucleotides match TRBD1. J gave up 0 bases and V 9 bases, and 5 bases lay outside the gene matches. Germline values: CDR1 MNHEY, CDR2 SVGAGI. The CDR3 is 13 residues long. The CDR3 loop reads CASRRDSSYEQYF. CDR3 DNA sequence: TGTGCCAGTCGCCGGGACAGCTCCTACGAGCAGTACTTC.

This sequence joins TRBV19 and TRBJ1-6; TRBD1 aligns across 8 bases. The V gene end was trimmed by 5 bases and the J gene end by 4 bases; junction bases not matched to a gene: 4. In germline, CDR1 is LNHDA, CDR2 SQIVND (reference sequence). CDR3 length: 15 residues. CDR3 region: CASSVGTGYNSPLHF. The CDR3 bases are TGTGCCAGTAGTGTCGGGACAGGATATAATTCACCCCTCCACTTT.

This chain links TRBV10-3 with TRBJ1-2, with 9 bases that match TRBD1. The CDR3 has 15 amino acids. V dropped 5 bases and J dropped 1; count of bases not matched to a gene: 5. Germline V gives CDR1 ENHRY, CDR2 SYGVKD. This chain's CDR3 is CAISKGQGINYGYTF. For the CDR3, the DNA is TGTGCCATCAGTAAGGGACAGGGCATTAACTATGGCTACACCTTC.

J is TRBJ2-1 and V is TRBV27; 12 bases align to TRBD2. The germline gives CDR1 MNHEY, CDR2 SMNVEV (reference sequence). V shed 5 bases, J shed 7 bases, and the junction held 3 bases outside the gene matches. This CDR3 is built from 14 residues. CDR3 coding DNA: TGTGCCAGCAGTAGACTAGCGGGAGTGAATGAGCAGTTCTTC. It encodes CASSRLAGVNEQFF.

The chain couples TRBV5-6 to TRBJ2-7; 12 bases agree with TRBD2. Per germline, CDR1 SGHDT and CDR2 YYEEEE. The CDR3 is 15 residues long. The V segment lost 4 bases and the J segment 3 bases; nucleotides outside the gene matches: 5. CDR3 protein: CASSRWTSGNYEQYF. CDR3 DNA: TGTGCCAGCAGCCGGTGGACTAGCGGGAACTACGAGCAGTACTTC.

This chain links TRBV6-1 with TRBJ2-5; TRBD2 aligns across 7 bases. V lost 2 bases, J lost 2 bases, and 14 bases stayed unmatched. CDR3 length: 18 residues. CDR1 is MNHNS, CDR2 SASEGT, per germline. Written as DNA, the CDR3 is TGTGCCAGCAGTGAACGCCGATCGGCGGGAGCCCGGCAAGAGACCCAGTACTTC. Translating gives CASSERRSAGARQETQYF.

This clone came up a few times. The genes are TRBV7-3 and TRBJ1-1; no clear D gene. Germline V gene data show CDR1 as SGHTA and CDR2 as FQGTGA. Trimming took 2 bases from V and 1 from J, leaving 5 bases between them. The CDR3 has 13 amino acids. The CDR3 is CASSLGANTEAFF. The CDR3 DNA follows: TGTGCCAGCAGCTTAGGTGCGAACACTGAAGCTTTCTTT.

The chain has TRBV13 and TRBJ2-2; TRBD1 agrees at 7 bases. Germline trimming cut 6 bases from V and 3 bases from J; bases unmatched to any gene: 7. Germline V gene data show CDR1 as PRHDT and CDR2 as FYEKMQ (reference sequence). This CDR3 has 15 residues. CDR3 sequence reads: CASSSRQGHTGELFF. As DNA, the CDR3 is TGTGCCAGCAGTTCCCGACAGGGCCACACCGGGGAGCTGTTTTTT.

The chain joins TRBV29-1 to TRBJ1-2; D gene ambiguous. Germline lookup yields CDR1 SQVTM and CDR2 ANQGSEA. Trimming cost V 3 bases and J 4 bases, with 6 bases left between them. The CDR3 runs 11 residues. The CDR3 spells CSVERSYGYTF. The CDR3, as DNA: TGCAGCGTTGAGCGCAGCTATGGCTACACCTTC. The variable domain in full, completed from reference TRBV29-1 and TRBJ1-2, reads SAVISQKPSRDICQRGTSLTIQCQVDSQVTMMFWYRQQPGQSLTLIATANQGSEATYESGFVIDKFPISRPNLTFSTLTVSNMSPEDSSIYLCSVERSYGYTFGSGTRLTVV.